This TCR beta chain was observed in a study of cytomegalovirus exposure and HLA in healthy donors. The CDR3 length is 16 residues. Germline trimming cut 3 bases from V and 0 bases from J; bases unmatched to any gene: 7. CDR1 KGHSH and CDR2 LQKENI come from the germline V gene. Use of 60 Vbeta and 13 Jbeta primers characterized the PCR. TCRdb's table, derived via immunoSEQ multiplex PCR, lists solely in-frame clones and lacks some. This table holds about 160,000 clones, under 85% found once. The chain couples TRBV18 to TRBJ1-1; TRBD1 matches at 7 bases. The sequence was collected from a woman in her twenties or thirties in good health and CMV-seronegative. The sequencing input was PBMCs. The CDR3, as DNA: TGTGCCAGCTCACCGCTTACGGACAGGCTGAACACTGAAGCTTTCTTT. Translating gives CASSPLTDRLNTEAFF. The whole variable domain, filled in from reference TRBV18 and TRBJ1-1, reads NAGVMQNPRHLVRRRGQEARLRCSPMKGHSHVYWYRQLPEEGLKFMVYLQKENIIDESGMPKERFSAEFPKEGPSILRIQQVVRGDSAAYFCASSPLTDRLNTEAFFGQGTRLTVV.